These T cell receptor beta chains were read from a single sample in a study of response to subunit inactivated influenza vaccine. TCRdb reprocessed the RT-PCR reads via MiXCR and lists one record per CDR3 protein. Counted here are 150,000 to 200,000 distinct CDR3 sequences, around 9% occurring once; the ten biggest clones make up under 13%. This material consisted of non-naive T cells sorted from PBMCs, taken on the day of vaccination. The receptor source for this set is a man in his fifties or sixties who received an inactivated influenza vaccine. Both conserved end residues are part of each CDR3. A D gene is named only where the DNA matches it firmly. Some rows mark clone size as missing; the rest say once, few, many or name a class of expanded clone.

>TRBJ2-3|.|TRBV20-1|TRBD2
CSARAASGGLTDTQYF
TGCAGTGCTAGAGCTGCTAGCGGGGGACTCACAGATACGCAGTATTTT
>TRBJ1-2|.|TRBV12-3/TRBV12-4|.
CASSLGGQRGYGYTF
TGTGCCAGCAGTTTGGGAGGTCAAAGGGGCTATGGCTACACCTTC
>TRBJ1-5|few|TRBV7-8|.
CASSLVAGNQPQHF
TGTGCCAGCAGCTTAGTTGCGGGCAATCAGCCCCAGCATTTT
>TRBJ1-2|many|TRBV4-3|.
CASSQDGGAAYGGYTF
TGCGCCAGCAGCCAAGACGGAGGGGCGGCTTATGGTGGCTACACCTTC
>TRBJ1-4|.|TRBV12-3/TRBV12-4|.
CASSLGPGEKLFF
TGTGCCAGCAGTTTGGGGCCAGGGGAAAAACTGTTTTTT
>TRBJ1-1|.|TRBV28|.
CASSFLQEWNTEAFF
TGTGCCAGCAGTTTTTTACAGGAGTGGAACACTGAAGCTTTCTTT
>TRBJ2-5|.|TRBV5-1|.
CASSFGGSGRETQYF
TGCGCCAGCAGCTTCGGAGGGTCAGGGAGGGAGACCCAGTACTTC
>TRBJ2-7|few|TRBV6-1|.
CATKTRSGAEQYF
TGTGCCACCAAGACTCGGTCTGGAGCCGAGCAGTACTTC
>TRBJ2-1|.|TRBV29-1|.
CSVPPAYNEQFF
TGCAGCGTCCCCCCCGCGTACAATGAGCAGTTCTTC
>TRBJ2-3|.|TRBV5-4|.
CASSLVQGARNTDTQYF
TGTGCCAGCAGCTTGGTCCAGGGCGCGAGGAACACAGATACGCAGTATTTT
>TRBJ2-1|.|TRBV6-5|.
CASSAAGDEQFF
TGTGCCAGCAGTGCGGCCGGCGATGAGCAGTTCTTC
>TRBJ2-2|many|TRBV7-9|TRBD2
CASSLRGGVKNTGELFF
TGTGCCAGCAGCTTACGCGGGGGGGTGAAAAACACCGGGGAGCTGTTTTTT
>TRBJ2-1|few|TRBV7-9|TRBD2
CASSSFEAGNNEQFF
TGTGCCAGCAGCTCGTTCGAAGCGGGAAACAATGAGCAGTTCTTC
>TRBJ2-7|few|TRBV6-1|.
CASSQGVAGTYEQYF
TGTGCCAGCAGTCAGGGGGTAGCGGGAACCTACGAGCAGTACTTC
>TRBJ1-3|few|TRBV4-3|.
CASSQNLGVATSGNTIYF
TGCGCCAGCAGCCAAAATCTGGGGGTTGCGACGTCCGGAAACACCATATATTTT
>TRBJ2-2|medium-sized|TRBV20-1|TRBD1
CSAKYPSGQGAGTGELFF
TGCAGTGCTAAATATCCTTCAGGACAGGGGGCGGGCACCGGGGAGCTGTTTTTT
>TRBJ2-7|few|TRBV20-1|.
CSARTAAQGLEQYF
TGCAGTGCTAGAACGGCGGCCCAGGGGCTCGAGCAGTACTTC